This T cell receptor (beta chain) was captured in a study of cytomegalovirus exposure and HLA in healthy donors. Overall study context: HLA-typed donors were the source of around 77 million unique TCRs held in an early data release.

Overall study findings and caveats: As immune exposure information, only CMV serostatus was available. For most TCR sequences rarity was the rule, although some public TCRs occurred in many donors.

Primers included in the PCR were 60 Vbeta and 13 Jbeta primers. TCRdb's copy holds only in-frame clones and misses some; the assay was immunoSEQ multiplex PCR. The sample yields roughly 57,000 clones, of which the top ten take up 10% to 15%. Of note for this clone: Its antigen remains unidentified.

The CDR3 spans 13 residues. CDR1 GTSNPN and CDR2 SVGIG come from the germline V gene (reference sequence). V was clipped by 7 bases and J by 4 bases, with 15 bases between them. The sample consisted of PBMCs. The sequence was obtained from a woman in her 30s in good health and CMV-seropositive. The genes are TRBV30 and TRBJ2-3, with D tentatively TRBD2 (7 bases). The CDR3 nucleotides read TGTGCCTCAGGGAGGGGGGGCGCAGATACGCAGTATTTT. Its translation is CASGRGGADTQYF.